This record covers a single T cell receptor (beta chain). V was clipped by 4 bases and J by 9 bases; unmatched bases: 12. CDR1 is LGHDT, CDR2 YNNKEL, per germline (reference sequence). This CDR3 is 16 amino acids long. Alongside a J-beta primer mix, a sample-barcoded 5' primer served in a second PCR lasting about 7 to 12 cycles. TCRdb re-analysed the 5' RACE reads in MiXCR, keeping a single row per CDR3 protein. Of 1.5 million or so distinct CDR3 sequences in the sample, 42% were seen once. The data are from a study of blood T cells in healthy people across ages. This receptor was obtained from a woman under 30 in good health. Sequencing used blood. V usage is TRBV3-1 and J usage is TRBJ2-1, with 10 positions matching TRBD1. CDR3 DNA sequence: TGTGCCAGCAGCCGGACAGGGGGAGCCGCGCAGGGTGAGCAGTTCTTC. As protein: CASSRTGGAAQGEQFF.